This T cell receptor beta chain comes out of a study of vaccination effects on CD4 cells after COVID-19. General study results and limits: Late post-vaccination, clones induced by infection and those induced by vaccine underwent marked clonal contraction. Early post-infection timepoints were missing from the study, which also had few convalescent patients.

TCRdb's table, derived via immunoSEQ multiplex PCR, lists solely in-frame clones and lacks some. The table has around 70,000 clones, about 74% seen once; the top ten hold about 2%. Cells that had been cultured for 10 days were the source of isolated CD4+ T cells. The healthy vaccine recipients, who had no prior SARS-CoV-2 infection, showed negative nucleocapsid antibodies. On both days 3 and 7, half of the culture medium was replaced with IL-2 medium. CDR3 length: 16 amino acids. Per the germline V gene, CDR1 is KGHDR and CDR2 is SFDVKD. Trimming stripped 1 base from V and 2 bases from J, with 13 bases between. The count of this clone is one. Its target is not known.

This receptor was identified in a human donor who received a COVID-19 vaccine. The source material was CD4+ T cells from PBMCs cultured without peptide, sampled before COVID-19 vaccination. The chain is built from TRBV24-1 and TRBJ2-5; D ambiguous. The CDR3 bases are TGTGCCACCAGTGATTTCCCCGGGCGCGGACAAGAGACCCAGTACTTC. It encodes CATSDFPGRGQETQYF.